The entry that follows covers one T cell receptor beta chain sequence. Its antigen is not identified. Other DNA sequences within the sample encode an identical CDR3. This entry belongs to a study of shared clonotypes between healthy human individuals. Across the whole study: Used for every donor were three CD4 naive, three CD4 memory, two CD8 naive and one CD8 memory plate. General study points: What naive subsets generally showed was a larger estimated richness than memory subsets showed.

With 8 bases removed from V and 0 bases from J, the gap between germline ends came to 5 bases. CDR1 is MDHEN, CDR2 SYDVKM, per germline. The CDR3 has 13 amino acids. Deep was the level used in running the assay. Only in-frame clones appear in the TCRdb table, and some are missing; sequencing was by immunoSEQ multiplex PCR. The sample holds 2,100,000 or so clones; around 95% are singletons and the top ten take approximately 0.13%. This sequence was found in a man aged 18 to 30 in good health. Material: naive CD4+ T cells sorted from blood. Subset specified: CD45RA+ positively selected. The rearrangement joins TRBV28 to TRBJ2-6; D is undetermined. CDR3 loop: CASHGSGANVLTF. CDR3 bases: TGTGCCAGCCACGGCTCTGGGGCCAACGTCCTGACTTTC. Filled out from reference TRBV28 and TRBJ2-6, the complete variable domain reads DVKVTQSSRYLVKRTGEKVFLECVQDMDHENMFWYRQDPGLGLRLIYFSYDVKMKEKGDIPEGYSVSREKKERFSLILESASTNQTSMYLCASHGSGANVLTFGAGSRLTVL.